This T cell receptor beta chain was identified in a study of cytotoxic CD8 clonotypes in ibrutinib-treated CLL (dated by TCRdb to the early 2020s). As for the study more broadly: The cohort had over ten relapsed/refractory and under 16 treatment-naive patients; some 17 were IGHV unmutated. Cryopreserved peripheral blood mononuclear cells were obtained prior to treatment, at the time of response, and at either disease progression or sustained remission. The response samples were drawn at a median of 12 months into treatment, with a range of about 6 to 36 months. Responses were partial in some 24 patients and complete in 2; after median approximately 66 months follow-up, roughly 14 stayed in remission and some twelve progressed. Longitudinal samples were available for about 30% of the roughly 90 trial participants. On average, each sample had roughly 260,000 productive templates and tens of thousands of productive rearrangements. The paper as a whole reports these results and caveats: Public clonotypes were found to be uncommon and were observed to contract or remain stable during treatment; the increase in clonality was shown to reflect expansion of private clonotypes at ibrutinib response. Sampling times were not matched between sustained-remission and progressing patients, and lymph node repertoires were not studied. Clonality increased at ibrutinib response, stayed stable in sustained remission, and fell back toward baseline at progression. Baseline clonality exceeded that of age-matched healthy donors and correlated strongly with circulating CD8+ T-cell counts.

On a MiSeq, deep resolution sequencing aimed for a depth between 1 in 1 million and 1 in 200,000 T cells, with each clonotype covered 10x on average. The immunoSEQ hsTCRB Kit was used to generate TCR beta libraries. The study's processing was this. Data were analyzed with ImmunoSEQ Data Assistant and ImmunoSEQ Analyzer, with V, D and J genes assigned per IMGT definitions. Clonality, which ranges from 0 to 1, was calculated by subtracting the normalized Shannon entropy of productive rearrangement frequencies from one. Only overrepresented clonotypes making up at least 0.05% of each patient's repertoire were included in the public clonotype analysis. Around 14 repertoires from age-matched healthy donors, obtained from immuneACCESS, served as clonality controls. Not all clones reach the TCRdb copy of this immuneACCESS table, which keeps in-frame sequences only. Checked studies attribute under half of the gap to unresolved V genes and leave the rest unexplained. V, J and clone size reflect that table, while D and trimming were determined from the DNA. The sample table holds around 33,000 clones, of which about 50% were seen once. 18% of the sample belongs to the ten largest clones.

This clone was observed a handful of times. Its antigen target is currently unknown. Nothing much larger sits one base from this clone, and base qualities are not available. Its CDR3 holds 15 amino acids, cysteine through phenylalanine. The entry retains the CDR3 DNA only, 45 bases that are in frame from base 1. V has 5 bases trimmed and J has 5 bases trimmed; junction bases matching no gene number 10. CDR1 and CDR2 are read off the germline V gene (reference sequence) as MNHEY and SMNVEV. For TCR beta library preparation, roughly 2 micrograms of genomic DNA was extracted from cryopreserved PBMCs. High-throughput TCR beta sequencing was performed on longitudinal blood samples from CLL patients receiving ibrutinib monotherapy. The patients took part in an open-label, single-center phase 2 trial of ibrutinib monotherapy.

The sequence is built from TRBV27 and TRBJ1-2, with 8 bases matching TRBD1. The sample here was PBMCs, taken before ibrutinib treatment. The sequence derives from a human donor with chronic lymphocytic leukemia. CDR3 sequence: CASSARTGPGYGYTF. DNA sequence: TGTGCCAGCAGTGCACGGACAGGGCCGGGGTATGGCTACACCTTC.